One and the same sample provided the 12 T cell receptor beta chains below, sequenced in a study of cytomegalovirus exposure and HLA in healthy donors. Use of 60 Vbeta and 13 Jbeta primers characterized the PCR. Libraries were prepared by immunoSEQ multiplex PCR; TCRdb keeps only in-frame clonotypes and omits some of them. The table lists around 150,000 clones, under 80% of them singletons. The sample was PBMCs. These receptors were taken from a male donor in good health and CMV-seronegative.

The chain joins TRBV6-1 to TRBJ2-7; D might be TRBD2 (6 bases). Per germline, CDR1 MNHNS and CDR2 SASEGT. The CDR3 length is 15 residues. Trimming cost V 2 bases and J 3 bases, with 14 bases left between them. The CDR3 spells CASSEWEERNYEQYF. The CDR3 nucleotides are TGTGCCAGCAGTGAATGGGAGGAGAGAAACTACGAGCAGTACTTC.

V is TRBV25-1 and J is TRBJ1-1, with D unclear. Deletions cut 2 bases from V and 0 bases from J, with 13 bases between. CDR3 length equals 16 residues. Germline assignment: CDR1 MGHDK and CDR2 SYGVNS. CDR3 in DNA: TGTGCCAGCAGTGAAGGCCCCCAGAAAGTGAACACTGAAGCTTTCTTT. This codes for CASSEGPQKVNTEAFF.

This chain joins TRBV30 and TRBJ2-1; 8 bases map to TRBD2. This CDR3 region has 14 residues. V shed 1 base and J 7 bases; nucleotides not matched to a gene: 6. Germline assignment: CDR1 GTSNPN and CDR2 SVGIG (reference sequence). The CDR3 protein is CAWSGTSLGNEQFF. CDR3 sequence (DNA): TGTGCCTGGAGTGGGACTAGCTTGGGGAATGAGCAGTTCTTC.

This clone was seen only a few times. Other DNA variants within this sample encode the same CDR3. This chain links TRBV4-1 with TRBJ2-5, with 8 bases fitting TRBD1. This CDR3 has 14 residues. The V gene end was trimmed by 3 bases and the J gene end by 2 bases; junction bases not matched to a gene: 2. In germline, CDR1 is MGHRA, CDR2 YSYEKL. In DNA form, the CDR3 reads TGCGCCAGCAGCCACGGACAGGGTCAAGAGACCCAGTACTTC. Translation gives CASSHGQGQETQYF.

This clone was detected once. The rearrangement links TRBV4-1 to TRBJ2-7, with TRBD1 matching over 11 bases. There are 17 residues in the CDR3. Germline-derived CDR1 and CDR2 are MGHRA and YSYEKL. V was clipped by 0 bases and J by 5 bases; unmatched bases: 9. The CDR3 DNA reads as TGCGCCAGCAGCCAAGATATCCGACCGGGACAGGGGGACGAGCAGTACTTC. This sequence encodes CASSQDIRPGQGDEQYF.

The J gene is TRBJ2-7, the V gene TRBV6-5; 9 positions agree with TRBD2. V trimming: 6 bases; J trimming: 1 base; junction bases outside the gene matches: 4. CDR3 length equals 14 residues. From germline, CDR1 is MNHEY and CDR2 SVGAGI. In nucleotides, the CDR3 is TGTGCCAGCAGCCTGCGGGAGGGGTCCTACGAGCAGTACTTC. Amino acid sequence: CASSLREGSYEQYF.

The chain recombines TRBV5-4 with TRBJ2-4, with TRBD2 as a possible D gene (7 bases). There are 14 residues in the CDR3. With 3 bases removed from V and 7 bases from J, the gap between germline ends came to 14 bases. The V gene's germline CDR1 is SGHNT and CDR2 YYREEE (reference sequence). The CDR3, as DNA: TGTGCCAGCAGCTCCTTAGGGGGGGAGAACATTCAGTACTTC. It yields the protein CASSSLGGENIQYF.

Notes on this clone: Relative to the germline gene, one junction end is altered; a read error may explain this. The chain combines TRBV4-1 with TRBJ1-4, with D possibly being TRBD1 (6 bases). The CDR3 totals 17 residues. Germline loops: CDR1 MGHRA, CDR2 YSYEKL. The CDR3 bases are TGCGCCAGCCGCCAAGTGTTGCAGGGGACGACTAATGAAAAACTGTTTTTT. Protein sequence: CASRQVLQGTTNEKLFF.

This clone was seen more than once but under ten times. J is TRBJ2-2 and V is TRBV30, with TRBD1 matching over 10 bases. Germline CDR1 is GTSNPN and CDR2 is SVGIG (reference sequence). The J segment lost 7 bases and the V segment lost 6 bases, leaving 8 bases of the junction unmatched. This CDR3 is built from 14 residues. CDR3 nucleotide sequence: TGTGCCTGTTCCGGGACAGGGGTCGACGGGGAGCTGTTTTTT. Translation gives CACSGTGVDGELFF.

The chain is built from TRBV10-1 and TRBJ2-1; TRBD2 agrees at 14 bases. V gave up 6 bases and J gave up 5 bases; unmatched junction bases: 3. Germline CDR1 and CDR2: WNHNN and SYGVQD (reference sequence). This CDR3 region has 15 residues. The CDR3 protein is CASSKTSGRDNEQFF. CDR3 bases: TGCGCCAGCAGCAAGACTAGCGGGAGGGACAATGAGCAGTTCTTC.

V and J are TRBV30 and TRBJ1-2; perhaps TRBD1 as D (6 bases). The CDR3 consists of 15 residues. Trimming pared 2 bases from V and 8 bases from J, leaving 21 bases between. The V gene's germline CDR1 is GTSNPN and CDR2 SVGIG (reference sequence). CDR3 region: CAWSQPTGFTEGYTF. CDR3 nucleotides: TGTGCCTGGAGTCAACCTACAGGGTTTACAGAGGGCTACACCTTC.

V and J are TRBV6-5 and TRBJ1-1; D gene uncertain. The V and J ends lost 0 bases and 1 base respectively, with 9 bases between them. This CDR3 contains 15 residues. CDR1 and CDR2 from the germline V gene are MNHEY and SVGAGI. For the CDR3, the DNA is TGTGCCAGCAGTTACTCGCGGGCGTGGAACACTGAAGCTTTCTTT. This codes for CASSYSRAWNTEAFF.